This TCR beta chain originates from a study of T cell responses to AZD1222 COVID-19 vaccine. Study conclusions and caveats: Most donors were white British and more were female, and clonal diversity was possibly underestimated. The span of vaccine-associated CD4 TCRs extended across spike, with dominance at 160-218 and 743-854. Spike-specific TCR breadth and depth rose after two AZD1222 doses. Nearly half of spike-specific TCRs reportedly go after variant regions that carry no mutations.

The assay was immunoSEQ multiplex PCR, and TCRdb's table has in-frame clones only and misses some. The sample lists nearly 95,000 clones; nearly 90% were seen once. Regarding this clone: Its antigen is not identified.

There are 15 residues in the CDR3. The junction had 6 bases not matched to a gene; V was cut back by 4 bases and J by 3 bases. Germline V gives CDR1 MNHEY, CDR2 SMNVEV (reference sequence). The genes are TRBV27 and TRBJ2-7, with 10 bases that match TRBD2. The sequencing used peripheral blood, collected on day 0 of AZD1222 vaccination. This receptor was obtained from an adult in good health. The CDR3 nucleotides are TGTGCCAGCAGTTCTACTAGCGGGGCTTTCTACGAGCAGTACTTC. Encoded protein: CASSSTSGAFYEQYF.